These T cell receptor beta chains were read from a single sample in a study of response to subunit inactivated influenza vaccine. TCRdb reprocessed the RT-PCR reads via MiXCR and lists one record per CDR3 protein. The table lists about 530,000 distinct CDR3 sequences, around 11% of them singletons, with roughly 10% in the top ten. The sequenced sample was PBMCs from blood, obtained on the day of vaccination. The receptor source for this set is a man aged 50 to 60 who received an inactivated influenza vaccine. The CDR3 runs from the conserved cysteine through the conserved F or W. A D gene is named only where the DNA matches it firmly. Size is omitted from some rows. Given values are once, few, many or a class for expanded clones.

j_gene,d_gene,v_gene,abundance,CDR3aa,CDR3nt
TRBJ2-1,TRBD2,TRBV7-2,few,CASSDPGLAGGHEQFF,TGTGCCAGCAGCGATCCGGGACTAGCGGGAGGGCATGAGCAGTTCTTC
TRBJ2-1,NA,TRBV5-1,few,CASSLGQGPRTIEQFF,TGCGCCAGCAGCTTGGGTCAGGGGCCCCGAACCATTGAGCAGTTCTTC
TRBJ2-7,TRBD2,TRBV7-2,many,CASSFSRLAGGVEQYF,TGTGCCAGCAGCTTCTCACGACTAGCGGGAGGAGTCGAGCAGTACTTC
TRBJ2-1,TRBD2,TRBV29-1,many,CSVKAGTSPLNEQFF,TGCAGCGTAAAAGCCGGGACTAGTCCCCTCAATGAGCAGTTCTTC
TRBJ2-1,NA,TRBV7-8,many,CASRPKQGNEQFF,TGTGCCAGCAGACCGAAGCAGGGAAATGAGCAGTTCTTC
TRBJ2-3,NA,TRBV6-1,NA,CASSEGGRGADTQYF,TGTGCCAGCAGCGAGGGGGGCCGGGGGGCAGATACGCAGTATTTT
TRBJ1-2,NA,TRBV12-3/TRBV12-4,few,CASSFLRGGYGYTF,TGTGCCAGCAGTTTTCTCAGGGGTGGCTATGGCTACACCTTC
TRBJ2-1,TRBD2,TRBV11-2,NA,CASSLGPGLAGLEQFF,TGTGCCAGCAGCTTAGGCCCGGGACTAGCGGGCCTTGAGCAGTTCTTC
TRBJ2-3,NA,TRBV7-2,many,CASSLARPTDTQYF,TGTGCCAGCAGCTTAGCCCGTCCTACGGATACGCAGTATTTT
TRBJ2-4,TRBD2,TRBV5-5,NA,CASSSPLAGLAKNIQYF,TGTGCCAGCAGCTCCCCACTAGCGGGGCTAGCCAAAAACATTCAGTACTTC
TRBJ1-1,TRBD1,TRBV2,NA,CASAGTGPRNTEAFF,TGTGCCAGCGCAGGGACAGGGCCCAGGAACACTGAAGCTTTCTTT
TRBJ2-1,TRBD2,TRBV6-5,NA,CASSYSRRGDRWFF,TGTGCCAGCAGTTACTCTCGGCGGGGGGACCGCTGGTTCTTC
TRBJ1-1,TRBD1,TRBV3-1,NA,CASSGRDSLGTEAFF,TGTGCCAGCAGCGGACGGGACAGCCTTGGGACTGAAGCTTTCTTT
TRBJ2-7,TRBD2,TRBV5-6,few,CASSPFGAGGTYEQYF,TGTGCCAGCAGCCCCTTTGGAGCGGGAGGAACGTACGAGCAGTACTTC
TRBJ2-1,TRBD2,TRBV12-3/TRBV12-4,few,CASSISGGSEQFF,TGTGCCAGCAGCATTAGCGGGGGGTCCGAGCAGTTCTTC
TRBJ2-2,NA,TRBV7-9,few,CASSLLRRPNTGELFF,TGTGCCAGCAGCCTTTTAAGGCGCCCGAACACCGGGGAGCTGTTTTTT
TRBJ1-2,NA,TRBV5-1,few,CASSLVGLPGYTF,TGCGCCAGCAGCTTGGTGGGTTTGCCTGGCTACACCTTC
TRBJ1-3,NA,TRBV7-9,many,CASSLVRSGNTIYF,TGTGCCAGCAGCTTAGTGCGCTCTGGAAACACCATATATTTT
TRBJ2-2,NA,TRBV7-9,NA,CASTGSMNTGELFF,TGTGCCAGCACGGGATCTATGAACACCGGGGAGCTGTTTTTT
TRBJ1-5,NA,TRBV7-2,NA,CASSLGVDQPQHF,TGTGCCAGCAGCTTAGGGGTGGATCAGCCCCAGCATTTT
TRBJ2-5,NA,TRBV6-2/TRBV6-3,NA,CASSLARGTQYF,TGTGCCAGCAGTCTAGCGAGAGGGACCCAGTACTTC
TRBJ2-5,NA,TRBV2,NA,CASSEDGAGTQYF,TGTGCCAGCAGTGAAGATGGGGCGGGGACCCAGTACTTC
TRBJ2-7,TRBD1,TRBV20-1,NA,CSAPDRGLSYEQYF,TGCAGTGCTCCGGACAGGGGACTTTCCTACGAGCAGTACTTC
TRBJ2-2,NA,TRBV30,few,CAWSPLISGELFF,TGTGCCTGGAGTCCTCTGATATCCGGGGAGCTGTTTTTT
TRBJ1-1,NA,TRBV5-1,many,CASSYITGLGTEAFF,TGCGCCAGCAGCTACATTACGGGGTTGGGAACTGAAGCTTTCTTT
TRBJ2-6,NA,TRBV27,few,CASSRTSGANVLTF,TGTGCCAGCAGTCGGACCTCTGGGGCCAACGTCCTGACTTTC
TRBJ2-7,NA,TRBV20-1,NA,CSAARGQRTYEQYF,TGCAGTGCTGCCCGCGGACAGAGGACCTACGAGCAGTACTTC
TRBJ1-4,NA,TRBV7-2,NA,CAAAGAGEKLFF,TGTGCCGCTGCAGGGGCCGGTGAAAAACTGTTTTTT
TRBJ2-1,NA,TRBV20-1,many,CSASGGGRQFF,TGCAGTGCTAGCGGCGGGGGCCGGCAGTTCTTC
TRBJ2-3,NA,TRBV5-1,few,CASSPQVSSTDTQYF,TGCGCCAGCAGCCCACAGGTTTCTAGCACAGATACGCAGTATTTT
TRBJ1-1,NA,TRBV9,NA,CASSERTSMNTEAFF,TGTGCCAGCAGCGAGAGGACAAGCATGAACACTGAAGCTTTCTTT
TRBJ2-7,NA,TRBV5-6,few,CASSLGMAGSYEQYF,TGTGCCAGCAGCTTGGGGATGGCCGGGTCCTACGAGCAGTACTTC
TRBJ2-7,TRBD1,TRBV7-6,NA,CASSPSPGQGYEQYF,TGTGCCAGCAGCCCCTCGCCGGGACAGGGTTACGAGCAGTACTTC
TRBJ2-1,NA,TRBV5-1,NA,CASSQGHAANEQFF,TGCGCCAGCAGCCAGGGCCACGCTGCGAATGAGCAGTTCTTC
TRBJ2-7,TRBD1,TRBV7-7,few,CASSQGQGASVQYF,TGTGCCAGCAGCCAAGGACAGGGGGCGAGTGTGCAGTACTTC
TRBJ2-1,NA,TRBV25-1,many,CASNGHVEQFF,TGTGCCAGCAATGGACATGTGGAGCAGTTCTTC